This T cell receptor (beta chain) was sequenced in a study of beta chain features in type 1 diabetes (dated by TCRdb to 2016 to 2019). In the study overall: Mean age, gender distribution, total cell number and subset yield were not different between patients and healthy donors. A total of under 140,000,000 sorted cells were examined across all samples, and the number of cells per subset was strongly correlated with RNA yield. Whereas all 30 or so donors provided naive and central memory subsets, regulatory and stem cell-like memory subsets were isolated from just 8 patients and roughly 8 healthy donors. In the study, TCRB repertoires of sorted circulating CD4+ T cell subsets from recently diagnosed type 1 diabetes patients were compared with those of matched healthy donors.

This clone showed up just a few times. Its antigen specificity is not known. No much larger clonotype is one base removed from it; base qualities were not supplied. The entire amount of isolated RNA was reverse transcribed using the High Capacity cDNA Reverse Transcription Kit, so the sequenced TCRB transcripts were expressed ones. Deep immunoSEQ sequencing was performed on naive, central memory and regulatory T cell samples, with an average of about 3.57 million total reads per sample. After sorted cells were lysed in RLT buffer, RNA was extracted with DNase-treated RNeasy Micro or Mini kits, with the choice depending on cell number. Each cell subset was processed on its own to prevent cross-contamination, while patient and healthy donor samples were processed together. The immunoSEQ multiplex PCR was used to amplify TCRB sequences from cDNA, yielding 87-bp fragments that span the CDR3 region. Sequencing of the amplicons was performed on the Illumina HiSeq platform. The original pipeline was this. PCR bias was computationally corrected using synthetic template baselines, reads within Hamming distance 2 were collapsed, and singletons that could not be merged were discarded. Reads were aligned against IMGT to assign V, D and J genes, CDR3 length and insertions or deletions at six rearrangement sites. Within each subset, clonotype counts were normalized to the number of sorted cells before true diversity and Gini coefficients were calculated with the tcR R package. The overlap coefficient, calculated on TCRB nucleotide sequences, was used to quantify repertoire sharing. As a proxy for the pre-selection repertoire, out-of-frame TCRB sequences from naive cells were analyzed. TCRdb limited this immuneACCESS table to in-frame rearrangements with V and J called. A share of clones is missing; checked studies link under half to unresolved V genes, and the rest is unexplained. V and J calls and clone size are copied from that table; D and trimming were computed from the DNA. The sample table contains 850,000 to 900,000 clones; only one count was recorded for under 20% of them. 0.023% of the sample goes to the ten largest clones.

The study at large found these results: In all four CD4+ subsets, TCRB CDR3 length was moderately but significantly shorter in type 1 diabetes patients. HLA sub-analyses involved small numbers of individuals, so any influence of HLA type on TCRB rearrangement remained unresolved. Because cDNA was sequenced instead of genomic DNA, activated cells with high expression could be over-represented, although the groups did not differ in activation or CD3 levels. The naive, central memory and regulatory TCRB repertoires appeared to resemble one another more closely among patients than among healthy donors. PCR might favor shorter templates, but patient and control samples were amplified and corrected together, so any skew would affect both groups equally. Fewer insertions and more nucleotide deletions at VDJ recombination sites were observed in patients with type 1 diabetes, implying thymic rearrangement abnormalities.

From each donor, a single peripheral blood sample of around 120 mL on average was drawn into heparinised tubes. Using a panel that included CD45RO, CCR7, CD25, CD127, CD95 and CD27, naive, central memory, regulatory and stem cell-like memory CD4+ T cells were sorted on a BD FACSAria II. Every sorted population had a purity above 95%. PBMCs were isolated immediately by Lymphoprep density gradient centrifugation and stained directly without culture. So that batch effects would be minimized, each experiment stained and sorted samples in pairs, pairing one healthy donor with one patient. The receptor comes from a woman aged 18-29 years in good health. Sequencing input: naive CD4+ T cells from blood. Per the publication, the cell subset or site label means: true naive CD4+ T cells.

The nucleotide sequence is TGTGCCAGCAGCTTAATGGGGGTTTCGACAGATACGCAGTATTTT. This sequence encodes CASSLMGVSTDTQYF. The receptor chain draws on TRBV7-2 and TRBJ2-3; the D gene assignment is perhaps TRBD1 or TRBD2, with each matching 5 bases. CDR1 and CDR2, per the germline V gene, are SGHTA and FQGNSA. The CDR3 contains 15 residues, cysteine and phenylalanine counted. Just CDR3 DNA is preserved here, 45 bases in frame from base 1. V gives up 2 bases and J gives up 3 bases, and the segment between their germline ends measures 12 bases.